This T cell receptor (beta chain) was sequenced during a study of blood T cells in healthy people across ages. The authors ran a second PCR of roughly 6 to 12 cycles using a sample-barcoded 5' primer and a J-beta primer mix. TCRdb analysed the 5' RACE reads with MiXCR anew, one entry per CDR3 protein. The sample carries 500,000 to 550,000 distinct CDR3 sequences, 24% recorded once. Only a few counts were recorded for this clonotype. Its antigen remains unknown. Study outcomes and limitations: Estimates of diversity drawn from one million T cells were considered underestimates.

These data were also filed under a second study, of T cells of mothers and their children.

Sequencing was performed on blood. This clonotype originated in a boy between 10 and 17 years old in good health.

In DNA form, the CDR3 reads TGTGCCAGCGGCCGAGTGCGGGGGGCACTTAAGAACACTGAAGCTTTCTTT. Translated, it gives CASGRVRGALKNTEAFF. The rearrangement links TRBV6-2 or TRBV6-3 to TRBJ1-1, with D possibly matching TRBD1 (6 bases). Germline V gene lookup returns CDR1 MNHEY and CDR2 SVGEGT. Trimming stripped 8 bases from V and 1 base from J, with 23 bases between. The CDR3 totals 17 residues.